This T cell receptor (beta chain) came from a study of T cell responses to AZD1222 COVID-19 vaccine (dated by TCRdb to the early 2020s). Turning to the overall study: A total of approximately 240 trial participants underwent TCR sequencing, of whom some 200 had received two doses of AZD1222 and roughly 26 had received two doses of the MenACWY control vaccine. Trial participants were enrolled by age into subgroups of 18-55, 56-69 and 70-plus years, and around 150, 28 and 57 TCR-sequenced participants, respectively, were included in these subgroups. What the authors observed across the whole study: Only five to seven AZD1222 recipients were SARS-CoV-2 seropositive at baseline, limiting conclusions about previously exposed vaccinees. Because no samples from the day 14 peak response were available, repertoires could be characterized only after the peak T cell response. The vaccine-associated CD4 TCRs covered the entire spike protein, and the dominant responses fell in regions 160-218 and 743-854. In the small 56-69-year group, the increase in depth fell short of significance, most likely because of low power. Reportedly, close to half of the unique spike-specific TCRs recognized epitopes lying outside the regions that are mutated in the B.1.351 and B.1.1.7 variants. Most participants were white British and females outnumbered males, and the authors suggested that clonal diversity may have been underestimated. After two AZD1222 doses, both the breadth and the depth of spike-specific TCRs were significantly higher than at day 0 and than in MenACWY recipients.

The CDR3 regions of human TCRbeta chains were analyzed by immunosequencing. Under the source paper's analysis protocol: Repertoire TCRs were matched against a reference library of SARS-CoV-2-specific TCRs generated with the MIRA antigen-specificity platform. Breadth was defined as the fraction of unique TCRs that were SARS-CoV-2-associated, and depth was defined as the fraction of total T cells that were SARS-CoV-2-associated. Using the MIRA data, each spike-specific TCR was mapped to the spike region that the TCR reacts to and placed in a CD4 or CD8 class. Log10-transformed breadth and depth values were compared by one-way ANOVA with Sidak's multiple comparisons tests. TCRdb limited this immuneACCESS table to in-frame rearrangements with V and J called. A share of clones is missing; checked studies link under half to unresolved V genes, and the rest is unexplained. That table gives V, J and clone size, and the DNA gave D and trimming. The sample table shows 140,000 to 150,000 clones, and nearly 90% are seen once. Roughly 5.2% of the sample goes to the ten largest clones.

This clone was counted at least ten times. The target of this receptor is not known. The input lacks base qualities; no much larger clone sits a single base away. Here V drops 1 base and J drops 6 bases, and the junction holds 11 bases not matched to any gene. The CDR3 holds 18 amino acids from the cysteine to the phenylalanine. The kept DNA is CDR3 alone, 54 bases in frame from the first base. Based on the germline V gene, the CDR1 and CDR2 sequences are MGHRA and YSYEKL. The meaning of the sample's time point label: about 28 days (+/-7) after the second vaccine dose. The treatment or condition label, as the study defines it: meningococcal conjugate vaccine given as trial control. Vaccinee samples were obtained from the UK trials COV001 and COV002, which included a single-blind randomized controlled phase 2/3 trial of AZD1222 (ChAdOx1 nCoV-19) in healthy adults. For TCRbeta chain sequencing, PBMC samples from trial participants were taken at day 0 and at day 28 after the second dose.

This receptor was identified in an adult who received the MenACWY meningococcal vaccine as a control. Specimen: peripheral blood, collected 28 days after the second dose of the MenACWY control vaccine. Recombination linked TRBV4-1 to TRBJ2-1, with 11 junctional bases fitting TRBD2. In nucleotides, the sequence is TGCGCCAGCAGCCAAGTCGATATGGGACTAGCGGCAACCAATGAGCAGTTCTTC. Translated, it reads CASSQVDMGLAATNEQFF.